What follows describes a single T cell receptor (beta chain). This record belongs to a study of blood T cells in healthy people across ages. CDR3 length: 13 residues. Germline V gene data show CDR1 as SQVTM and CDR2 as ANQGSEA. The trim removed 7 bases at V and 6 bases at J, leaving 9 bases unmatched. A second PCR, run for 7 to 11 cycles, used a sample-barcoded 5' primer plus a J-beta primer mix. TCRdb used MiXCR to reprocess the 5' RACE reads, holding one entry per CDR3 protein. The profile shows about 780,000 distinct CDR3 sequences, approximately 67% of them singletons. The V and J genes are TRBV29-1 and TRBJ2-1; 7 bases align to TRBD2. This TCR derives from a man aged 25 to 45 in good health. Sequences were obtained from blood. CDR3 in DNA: TGCAGCGCACTCGGACTAGTTAGCAATGAGCAGTTCTTC. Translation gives CSALGLVSNEQFF.